Presented here are 22 T cell receptor beta chains from one specimen sequenced in a study of cytomegalovirus exposure and HLA in healthy donors. It was with 60 Vbeta and 13 Jbeta primers that the PCR ran. Here immunoSEQ multiplex PCR was the method, and the copy in TCRdb shows in-frame clones only, minus some. This table holds about 200,000 clones, roughly 13% found once. The sample taken for sequencing was PBMCs. These receptor sequences come from a man in his fifties or sixties in good health and CMV-seropositive.

Only one count was recorded for this clone. The chain combines TRBV28 with TRBJ2-7; 12 nucleotides agree with TRBD2. The germline CDR1 and CDR2 sequences are MDHEN and SYDVKM. This CDR3 is built from 15 residues. The J segment lost 4 bases and the V segment lost 6 bases, leaving 7 bases of the junction unmatched. The CDR3 DNA reads as TGTGCCAGCAGAACACTAGCGGGGGGTGGGTACGAGCAGTACGTC. As protein: CASRTLAGGGYEQYV.

The chain employs TRBV6-5 and TRBJ1-3; maybe TRBD1 (6 bases). The CDR3 is 16 residues long. Per the germline V gene, CDR1 is MNHEY and CDR2 is SVGAGI. V was cut by 0 bases and J by 0 bases, with 9 bases left in between. CDR3 nucleotides: TGTGCCAGCAGTTACTCAGGGGGATTCTCTGGAAACACCATATATTTT. It is translated as CASSYSGGFSGNTIYF.

This clone occurred a few times. This chain links TRBV18 with TRBJ2-5; D may be TRBD1 (5 bases). From germline, CDR1 is KGHSH and CDR2 LQKENI. CDR3 length equals 15 residues. The V gene lost 0 bases and the J gene lost 3 bases, with 11 bases spanning the gap. The CDR3 reads CASSPPSRVEETQYF. Written as DNA, the CDR3 is TGTGCCAGCTCACCACCCTCCAGGGTGGAAGAGACCCAGTACTTC.

On this clone: The sample holds other DNA sequences that translate to the same CDR3. The DNA of the CDR3 is TGTGCCATCAGTTCCGGGACAGTCGGCCCCGGGGAGCTGTTTTTT. Translating gives CAISSGTVGPGELFF. The chain has TRBV10-3 and TRBJ2-2, with 7 bases matching TRBD1. The CDR3 extends over 15 amino acids. Germline-derived CDR1 and CDR2 are ENHRY and SYGVKD. Losses at the gene ends were 5 bases for V and 6 bases for J; bases not matched to a gene: 9.

The sample holds a few counts of this clone. The rearrangement links TRBV5-1 to TRBJ2-1; no reliable D call. The germline V and J ends were trimmed by 1 base and 1 base, with 9 bases remaining between them. The CDR3 runs to 15 residues. The germline CDR1 and CDR2 sequences are SGHRS and YFSETQ. The CDR3 loop is CASSLKKPSYNEQFF. CDR3 DNA: TGCGCCAGCAGCTTGAAGAAGCCATCCTACAATGAGCAGTTCTTC.

There are a few counts of this clone. The V call is TRBV10-3, the J call TRBJ2-7, with 7 positions matching TRBD1. V lost 2 bases to trimming and J lost 2 bases; unmatched junction nucleotides: 6. CDR3 size: 15 residues. Germline values: CDR1 ENHRY, CDR2 SYGVKD. DNA of the CDR3: TGTGCCATCAGTGAGCCGAGCGACAGGGCCTACGAGCAGTACTTC. It is translated as CAISEPSDRAYEQYF.

CDR3 loop: CASSLQGAGPYEQYF. The CDR3, as DNA: TGTGCCAGCAGCCTCCAGGGGGCAGGACCCTACGAGCAGTACTTC. This rearrangement joins TRBV7-2 to TRBJ2-7; 8 nucleotides line up with TRBD1. Germline CDR1 is SGHTA and CDR2 is FQGNSA. The ends lost 5 bases at V and 2 bases at J; junction bases unmatched: 8. The CDR3 is 15 amino acids.

The V and J genes are TRBV5-1 and TRBJ2-3; 10 nucleotides agree with TRBD2. The CDR3 sequence is 17 residues long. Germline CDR1 reads SGHRS; CDR2 reads YFSETQ. The ends lost 2 bases at V and 5 bases at J; junction bases unmatched: 11. The CDR3 nucleotides are TGCGCCAGCAGCTTCCAAGGGAGAGCGGGGGGGAGAGATACGCAGTATTTT. Translation: CASSFQGRAGGRDTQYF. Supplemented by reference TRBV5-1 and TRBJ2-3, the full variable domain reads KAGVTQTPRYLIKTRGQQVTLSCSPISGHRSVSWYQQTPGQGLQFLFEYFSETQRNKGNFPGRFSGRQFSNSRSEMNVSTLELGDSALYLCASSFQGRAGGRDTQYFGPGTRLTVL.

This clone came up a few times. The V call is TRBV2, the J call TRBJ2-1; no clear D gene. Trimming shortened V by 6 bases and J by 0 bases, and 15 bases separated the two germline ends. The V gene's germline CDR1 is SNHLY and CDR2 FYNNEI. This CDR3 spans 16 amino acids. The CDR3 is CASRERVSDSYNEQFF. DNA for the CDR3: TGTGCCAGCAGAGAACGGGTCTCCGACTCCTACAATGAGCAGTTCTTC.

This clone has just a few counts. V is TRBV10-3 and J is TRBJ2-1, with D possibly being TRBD1 (5 bases). Trimming took 4 bases from V and 6 from J, leaving 16 bases between them. Per germline, CDR1 ENHRY and CDR2 SYGVKD. The CDR3 runs to 15 residues. CDR3 sequence: CAISGYPERGNEQFF. In DNA form, the CDR3 reads TGTGCCATCAGTGGGTATCCTGAAAGGGGCAATGAGCAGTTCTTC.

The J gene is TRBJ2-7, the V gene TRBV5-1; a possible D gene is TRBD2 (5 bases). This CDR3 comprises 13 residues. V lost 5 bases, J lost 3 bases, and 12 bases lay in between. Germline values: CDR1 SGHRS, CDR2 YFSETQ. The CDR3 coding sequence is TGCGCCAGCAGAGTAGCCGAGGGCTACGAGCAGTACTTC. Its protein product is CASRVAEGYEQYF.

CDR3: CASSSPGQGNSPLHF. CDR3 DNA: TGTGCCAGCAGTTCCCCGGGACAAGGCAATTCACCCCTCCACTTT. V usage is TRBV6-5 and J usage is TRBJ1-6, with D possibly being TRBD1 (6 bases). Germline V lookup: CDR1 MNHEY, CDR2 SVGAGI. V lost 4 bases to trimming and J lost 7 bases, with 14 bases between them. The CDR3 totals 15 residues.

This clone was found a few times. The rearrangement links TRBV7-9 to TRBJ2-3; 12 bases map to TRBD1. V dropped 1 base and J dropped 7; count of bases not matched to a gene: 6. Germline V CDR1 and CDR2: SEHNR, FQNEAQ (reference sequence). The CDR3 spans 16 residues. CDR3 in DNA: TGTGCCAGCAGCTTAGGGGGACAGGGGGCAAAGAATACGCAGTATTTT. Protein product: CASSLGGQGAKNTQYF.

The chain couples TRBV14 to TRBJ1-4, with no clear D. The CDR3 loop spans 15 amino acids. Germline V gene lookup returns CDR1 SGHDN and CDR2 FVKESK. V gave up 6 bases and J gave up 5 bases, with 16 bases separating them. CDR3 sequence (DNA): TGTGCCAGCAGTCACCTGAGTGCACAGAATGAAAAACTGTTTTTT. Protein: CASSHLSAQNEKLFF.

This clone was counted a few times. The chain couples TRBV4-3 to TRBJ1-1; no clear D gene. The CDR3 covers 14 residues. V lost 1 base to trimming and J lost 4 bases, with 10 bases between them. Germline loops: CDR1 LGHNA, CDR2 YSLEER. CDR3 in DNA: TGCGCCAGCAGCCAAGGACTACCGGGCACTGAAGCTTTCTTT. Translated, it gives CASSQGLPGTEAFF.

This clone was detected a few times. The chain recombines TRBV4-2 with TRBJ2-7; tentative D call: TRBD2 (7 bases). The CDR3 is made up of 16 amino acids. The V end lost 4 bases, the J end lost 0 bases, and 16 bases lay between the germline ends. The germline V gene encodes CDR1 LGHNA and CDR2 YNFKEQ. CDR3 residues: CASSLEGRGPSYEQYF. In nucleotides, the CDR3 is TGTGCCAGCAGCCTAGAGGGGCGGGGGCCCTCCTACGAGCAGTACTTC.

The rearrangement links TRBV11-3 to TRBJ1-6; no clear D gene. The CDR3 contains 15 residues. Looked up from germline, CDR1 is SGHNT and CDR2 is YENEEA. Trimming stripped 5 bases from V and 0 bases from J, with 8 bases between. CDR3 in amino acids: CASSERSSYNSPLHF. Written as DNA, the CDR3 is TGTGCCAGCAGCGAGAGAAGCTCCTATAATTCACCCCTCCACTTT.

This clone was seen only a few times. In the same sample, other DNA sequences code for this CDR3. The rearrangement links TRBV5-4 to TRBJ1-6; 7 positions agree with TRBD1. The germline CDR1 and CDR2 sequences are SGHNT and YYREEE (reference sequence). After removal of 0 bases from V and 3 bases from J, the junction contained 0 bases not matched to a gene. There are 15 residues in the CDR3. CDR3 region: CASSLGQGYNSPLHF. The CDR3, as DNA: TGTGCCAGCAGCTTGGGACAGGGCTATAATTCACCCCTCCACTTT.

The chain has TRBV4-1 and TRBJ2-7; 8 bases line up with TRBD1. V shed 3 bases and J 5 bases; nucleotides not matched to a gene: 9. Germline V gene data show CDR1 as MGHRA and CDR2 as YSYEKL. The CDR3 spans 15 residues. The CDR3, as DNA: TGCGCCAGCAGCCACCGACAGGGGAGACTCGACGAGCAGTACTTC. This encodes CASSHRQGRLDEQYF.

The sample holds a few counts of this clone. This chain links TRBV7-2 with TRBJ1-2, with no clear D. The CDR3 runs 14 residues. CDR1 and CDR2 (germline): SGHTA, FQGNSA. V was pared by 1 base and J by 4 bases, with 10 bases between. This chain's CDR3 is CASSLGEVGYGYTF. As DNA, the CDR3 is TGTGCCAGCAGCTTAGGCGAGGTGGGCTATGGCTACACCTTC.

CDR3 in amino acids: CASSSRDTQYF. In DNA, the CDR3 is TGTGCCAGCAGCAGTAGAGATACGCAGTATTTT. The V gene is TRBV21-1, the J gene TRBJ2-3; the D segment call TRBD2 is taken from the table without a DNA check. TRBV21-1 is a known pseudogene. CDR3 length: 11 amino acids.

The genes are TRBV9 and TRBJ1-4; D is uncertain. CDR1 SGDLS and CDR2 YYNGEE come from the germline V gene. The germline V and J ends were trimmed by 7 bases and 4 bases, with 14 bases remaining between them. The CDR3 contains 14 residues. As DNA, the CDR3 is TGTGCCAGCGGTAGGACTGGTAATAATGAAAAACTGTTTTTT. This encodes CASGRTGNNEKLFF.